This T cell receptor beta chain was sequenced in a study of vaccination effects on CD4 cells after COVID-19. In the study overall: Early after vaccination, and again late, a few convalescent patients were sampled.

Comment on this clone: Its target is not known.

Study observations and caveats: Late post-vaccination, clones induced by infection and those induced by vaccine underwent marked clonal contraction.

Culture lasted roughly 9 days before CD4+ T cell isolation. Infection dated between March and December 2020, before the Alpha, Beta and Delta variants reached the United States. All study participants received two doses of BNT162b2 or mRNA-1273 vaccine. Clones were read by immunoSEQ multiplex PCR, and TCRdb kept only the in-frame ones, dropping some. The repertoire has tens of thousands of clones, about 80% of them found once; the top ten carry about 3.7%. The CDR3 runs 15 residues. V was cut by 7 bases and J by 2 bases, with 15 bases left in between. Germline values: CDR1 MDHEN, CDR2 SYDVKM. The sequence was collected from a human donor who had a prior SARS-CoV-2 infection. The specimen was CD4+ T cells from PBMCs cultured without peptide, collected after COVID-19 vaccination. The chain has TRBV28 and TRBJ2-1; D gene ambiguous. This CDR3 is CASTRSSSAYNEQFF. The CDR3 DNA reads TGTGCCAGCACCCGTAGCAGCTCCGCCTACAATGAGCAGTTCTTC.